Presented here are 10 T cell receptor beta chains from one specimen sequenced in a study of cytomegalovirus exposure and HLA in healthy donors. PCR primers comprised 60 Vbeta and 13 Jbeta primers. Here immunoSEQ multiplex PCR was the method, and the copy in TCRdb shows in-frame clones only, minus some. The table shows around 200,000 clones, with 70% occurring only once. The specimen sequenced was PBMCs. The origin of the receptors is a middle-aged man in good health and CMV-seropositive.

The V and J genes are TRBV6-1 and TRBJ2-2; D unresolved. Germline CDR1 MNHNS, CDR2 SASEGT. Trimming shortened V by 4 bases and J by 12 bases, and 24 bases separated the two germline ends. CDR3 length: 16 residues. CDR3 DNA sequence: TGTGCCAGCAGTGCCGTTAACAGTGGGTCGGTACTGAAGCTGTTTTTT. This encodes CASSAVNSGSVLKLFF.

The rearrangement joins TRBV28 to TRBJ2-7; the match to TRBD1 covers 7 bases. This CDR3 region has 15 residues. Germline V gene data show CDR1 as MDHEN and CDR2 as SYDVKM. V gave up 5 bases and J gave up 3 bases; unmatched junction bases: 10. The CDR3 DNA reads TGTGCCAGCAGTGAAGCTCCCGGGACAGACTACGAGCAGTACTTC. Its protein is CASSEAPGTDYEQYF.

This chain links TRBV4-1 with TRBJ1-3; the match to TRBD1 covers 8 bases. CDR1 and CDR2 from the germline V gene are MGHRA and YSYEKL. Germline trimming cut 4 bases from V and 2 bases from J; bases unmatched to any gene: 7. The CDR3 totals 16 residues. As DNA, the CDR3 is TGCGCCAGCAGCCTGCGGGACAGGTCTCCTGGAAACACCATATATTTT. Encoded protein: CASSLRDRSPGNTIYF.

The chain couples TRBV5-1 to TRBJ2-1; no definite D call. Per the germline V gene, CDR1 is SGHRS and CDR2 is YFSETQ. V lost 4 bases to trimming and J lost 0 bases, with 5 bases between them. This CDR3 spans 13 amino acids. This chain's CDR3 is CASSLGSYNEQFF. In DNA form, the CDR3 reads TGCGCCAGCAGCCTAGGCTCCTACAATGAGCAGTTCTTC.

This chain uses TRBV5-1 with TRBJ1-2; 8 bases match TRBD1. With 4 bases clipped from V and 2 bases from J, the junction kept 4 bases outside the gene matches. The CDR3 runs 14 residues. CDR1 SGHRS and CDR2 YFSETQ come from the germline V gene. For the CDR3, the DNA is TGCGCCAGCAGCCCAGACAGGGGCAACTATGGCTACACCTTC. This codes for CASSPDRGNYGYTF.

This clone came up once. This chain links TRBV5-1 with TRBJ2-2, with D tentatively TRBD1 (6 bases). The CDR3 sequence is 16 residues long. Germline V CDR1 and CDR2: SGHRS, YFSETQ. The ends were cut back, 4 bases at V and 8 bases at J, with 21 bases in the middle. The CDR3 is CASSPRQAFLWGELFF. CDR3 DNA: TGCGCCAGCAGCCCACGACAGGCCTTCCTTTGGGGGGAGCTGTTTTTT.

The chain is built from TRBV29-1 and TRBJ2-2; TRBD1 is a possible D gene (6 bases). Germline lookup yields CDR1 SQVTM and CDR2 ANQGSEA. V was cut by 5 bases and J by 4 bases, with 11 bases left in between. The CDR3 covers 13 residues. CDR3 nucleotide sequence: TGCAGCGTTCTCGGGACATTCACCGGGGAGCTGTTTTTT. It translates to CSVLGTFTGELFF.

This clone has just a few counts. The CDR3 DNA follows: TGTGCCAGCAGGGAAAATGGCCCGAACACTGAAGCTTTCTTT. It is translated as CASRENGPNTEAFF. The rearrangement uses TRBV6-1 and TRBJ1-1; no definite D call. Germline assignment: CDR1 MNHNS and CDR2 SASEGT. The V end lost 6 bases, the J end lost 1 base, and 12 bases lay between the germline ends. CDR3 length: 14 amino acids.

The V and J genes are TRBV10-2 and TRBJ2-2, with 14 bases that match TRBD2. Per germline, CDR1 WSHSY and CDR2 SAAADI. CDR3 length equals 16 residues. J was trimmed by 6 bases and V by 8 bases; bases with no gene match: 8. The DNA of the CDR3 is TGCGCCAGCCTCCGTAGGGGACTAGCGGGGGCCGGGGAGCTGTTTTTT. Translated: CASLRRGLAGAGELFF.

The chain has TRBV18 and TRBJ2-7, with TRBD1 matching over 7 bases. Losses at the gene ends were 4 bases for V and 5 bases for J; bases not matched to a gene: 14. The CDR3 extends over 16 amino acids. Looked up from germline, CDR1 is KGHSH and CDR2 is LQKENI. CDR3 sequence reads: CASSHSSLQGLHEQYF. CDR3 in DNA: TGTGCCAGCTCACACTCTTCCCTACAGGGGCTTCACGAGCAGTACTTC.